These 22 T cell receptor beta chains were all obtained from the same sample, sequenced in a study of blood T cell repertoires in COVID-19. The protocol was immunoSEQ multiplex PCR, while the TCRdb copy is restricted to in-frame clones and leaves out a portion. Of about 410,000 clones listed, around 91% are singletons. The sequenced sample was PBMCs or T cells enriched from blood (not recorded which). Every receptor here comes from a man aged 18 to 29 who had recovered from COVID-19.

This clone was observed a few times. The CDR3 DNA reads as TGCAGCGTTGAGAAACCGGGACAAAATGAAAAACTGTTTTTT. It codes for CSVEKPGQNEKLFF. V and J are TRBV29-1 and TRBJ1-4; tentative D call: TRBD1 (6 bases). The V gene's germline CDR1 is SQVTM and CDR2 ANQGSEA. CDR3 length equals 14 residues. The germline V and J ends were trimmed by 3 bases and 5 bases, with 13 bases remaining between them.

The chain is built from TRBV5-1 and TRBJ2-5, with 8 bases lining up with TRBD2. This CDR3 has 15 residues. The germline CDR1 and CDR2 sequences are SGHRS and YFSETQ. With V trimmed by 2 bases and J by 3 bases, 6 bases remained unmatched. This CDR3 reads CASSFAPAGEETQYF. The CDR3 bases are TGCGCCAGCAGCTTCGCTCCAGCGGGAGAAGAGACCCAGTACTTC.

This clone was found a few times. The chain carries TRBV10-3 and TRBJ1-2; D gene uncertain. From germline, CDR1 is ENHRY and CDR2 SYGVKD. The CDR3 is 13 residues long. Trimming took 4 bases from V and 7 from J, leaving 13 bases between them. The CDR3 spells CAISGRSLRGYTF. CDR3 bases: TGTGCCATCAGTGGCCGGTCCCTCCGTGGCTACACCTTC.

V is TRBV6-1 and J is TRBJ1-2; D not certain. Per the germline V gene, CDR1 is MNHNS and CDR2 is SASEGT. CDR3 size: 15 residues. The ends were cut back, 0 bases at V and 10 bases at J, with 18 bases in the middle. The CDR3 loop is CASSEAHRLHSAYTF. Written as DNA, the CDR3 is TGTGCCAGCAGTGAAGCGCATCGATTACATTCTGCCTACACCTTC.

The chain has TRBV5-1 and TRBJ1-1; D uncertain. Germline assignment: CDR1 SGHRS and CDR2 YFSETQ. This CDR3 has 13 amino acids. V dropped 1 base and J dropped 2 bases, with 6 bases sitting between them. The CDR3 protein is CASSLTTNTEAFF. In nucleotides, the CDR3 is TGCGCCAGCAGCTTGACAACAAACACTGAAGCTTTCTTT.

The chain has TRBV11-2 and TRBJ2-7; 8 bases match TRBD2. CDR3 length: 13 amino acids. Germline assignment: CDR1 SGHAT and CDR2 FQNNGV. The J segment lost 6 bases and the V segment lost 3 bases, leaving 4 bases of the junction unmatched. The CDR3 loop is CASSLGLVAEQYF. The CDR3 DNA sequence: TGTGCCAGCAGCTTGGGACTAGTAGCCGAGCAGTACTTC.

This clone was recorded only once. The chain is built from TRBV5-1 and TRBJ2-3; D is unresolved. The CDR3 consists of 16 residues. Germline CDR1 is SGHRS and CDR2 is YFSETQ. The ends were cut back, 3 bases at V and 0 bases at J, with 14 bases in the middle. The CDR3 bases are TGCGCCAGCAGCTCGGGTGGGTCAATCAGCACAGATACGCAGTATTTT. This translates into CASSSGGSISTDTQYF.

This rearrangement joins TRBV5-1 to TRBJ2-5; the match to TRBD2 covers 13 bases. Germline trimming cut 5 bases from V and 5 bases from J; bases unmatched to any gene: 12. Germline V gene data show CDR1 as SGHRS and CDR2 as YFSETQ. CDR3 length equals 17 residues. CDR3 coding DNA: TGCGCCAGCAGTTGGGCCAGGACTAGCGGGAGCCGGGAGACCCAGTACTTC. Its protein product is CASSWARTSGSRETQYF.

Concerning this clone: At one boundary the junction diverges from the germline segment, which might be a read error. The chain carries TRBV28 and TRBJ2-7, with a possible D match to TRBD2 (7 bases). From germline, CDR1 is MDHEN and CDR2 SYDVKM. The CDR3 runs to 11 residues. The CDR3 region is CASSRGGGLNF. DNA for the CDR3: TGTGCCAGCAGTAGGGGGGGCGGCCTAAACTTC. Variable domain in full (rest from reference TRBV28 and TRBJ2-7): DVKVTQSSRYLVKRTGEKVFLECVQDMDHENMFWYRQDPGLGLRLIYFSYDVKMKEKGDIPEGYSVSREKKERFSLILESASTNQTSMYLCASSRGGGLNFGPGTRLTVT.

V is TRBV18 and J is TRBJ1-1; perhaps TRBD1 as D (6 bases). V lost 3 bases, J lost 1 base, and 9 bases lay in between. The germline gives CDR1 KGHSH, CDR2 LQKENI. This CDR3 comprises 14 residues. The CDR3 DNA reads as TGTGCCAGCTCACCCGAACAGGGGAACACTGAAGCTTTCTTT. It translates to CASSPEQGNTEAFF. The entire variable domain, with the rest obtained from reference TRBV18 and TRBJ1-1, is as follows: NAGVMQNPRHLVRRRGQEARLRCSPMKGHSHVYWYRQLPEEGLKFMVYLQKENIIDESGMPKERFSAEFPKEGPSILRIQQVVRGDSAAYFCASSPEQGNTEAFFGQGTRLTVV.

Comment on this clone: In the same sample, other DNA sequences code for this CDR3. The chain employs TRBV3-1 (or the pseudogene TRBV3-2) and TRBJ1-2; 9 positions agree with TRBD1. Germline V gene lookup returns CDR1 LGHDT and CDR2 YNNKEL (reference sequence). The CDR3 spans 14 residues. Germline trimming cut 1 base from V and 4 bases from J; bases unmatched to any gene: 1. CDR3 sequence reads: CASSQGGQGYGYTF. The CDR3 DNA reads TGTGCCAGCAGCCAAGGGGGACAGGGCTATGGCTACACCTTC.

V gene TRBV3-1 (or the pseudogene TRBV3-2) combines with J gene TRBJ1-2, with D unclear. The CDR3 consists of 14 residues. Trimming removed 4 bases from V and 3 bases from J, with 12 bases in between. CDR1 is LGHDT and CDR2 is YNNKEL in the germline V gene (reference sequence). CDR3 in amino acids: CASSRGESDYGYTF. CDR3 DNA sequence: TGTGCCAGCAGCCGTGGGGAGTCGGACTATGGCTACACCTTC.

This clone was seen once. The rearrangement joins TRBV4-1 to TRBJ2-1; tentatively, D is TRBD2 (5 bases). Germline values: CDR1 MGHRA, CDR2 YSYEKL. This CDR3 spans 15 amino acids. Written as DNA, the CDR3 is TGCGCAGCAGCCAATACGGCGGGTGCATACAATGAGCAGTTCTTC. Translated: CAAANTAGAYNEQFF.

Concerning this clone itself: In the same sample, other DNA sequences code for this CDR3. The genes are TRBV7-2 and TRBJ1-2; D perhaps matches TRBD1 (6 bases). Germline V lookup: CDR1 SGHTA, CDR2 FQGNSA. This CDR3 region has 14 residues. V was shortened by 0 bases and J by 2 bases, with 7 bases between the two germline ends. DNA of the CDR3: TGTGCCAGCAGCTTAGCCAGGGGAAACTATGGCTACACCTTC. Translated, it gives CASSLARGNYGYTF.

This clone has a single count. V and J are TRBV27 and TRBJ1-5; no firm D call. There are 14 residues in the CDR3. CDR1 is MNHEY and CDR2 is SMNVEV in the germline V gene (reference sequence). Trimming stripped 3 bases from V and 0 bases from J, with 6 bases between. CDR3 coding DNA: TGTGCCAGCAGTTTGGGCAGTAGCAATCAGCCCCAGCATTTT. Translating gives CASSLGSSNQPQHF.

V gene TRBV28 combines with J gene TRBJ1-1; 7 bases agree with TRBD1. The CDR3 runs 15 residues. The germline V gene has CDR1 MDHEN and CDR2 SYDVKM. The V gene end was trimmed by 7 bases and the J gene end by 6 bases; junction bases not matched to a gene: 14. In DNA, the CDR3 is TGTGCCAGCACCCTTACACAGGGGCTCGGGGCTGAAGCTTTCTTT. It codes for CASTLTQGLGAEAFF.

The chain is built from TRBV19 and TRBJ2-1; a weak D match, TRBD1 (6 bases). Trimming stripped 4 bases from V and 0 bases from J, with 10 bases between. The CDR3 sequence is 15 residues long. Germline V CDR1 and CDR2: LNHDA, SQIVND (reference sequence). The CDR3 protein is CASSRDTSSYNEQFF. Written as DNA, the CDR3 is TGTGCCAGTAGTAGGGACACAAGCTCCTACAATGAGCAGTTCTTC.

The rearrangement joins TRBV10-3 to TRBJ2-7; D uncertain. Germline V gene lookup returns CDR1 ENHRY and CDR2 SYGVKD. The CDR3 is made up of 15 amino acids. Trimming removed 0 bases at V and 6 bases at J, with 15 bases between. The CDR3 spells CAISESPPPISEQYF. The DNA for the CDR3 is TGTGCCATCAGTGAGTCTCCACCCCCTATCTCCGAGCAGTACTTC.

This clone was detected once. This chain joins TRBV7-9 and TRBJ2-1, with a possible D match to TRBD2 (5 bases). Germline-derived CDR1 and CDR2 are SEHNR and FQNEAQ (reference sequence). This CDR3 is 18 amino acids long. V gave up 2 bases and J gave up 2 bases, with 19 bases separating them. The CDR3 DNA sequence: TGTGCCAGCAGCTTATTGACCACGAGGGCGGTGACCTACAATGAGCAGTTCTTC. It is translated as CASSLLTTRAVTYNEQFF.

The J gene is TRBJ2-7, the V gene TRBV19, with D possibly matching TRBD2 (5 bases). CDR3 length: 15 residues. Between the trimmed V and J ends, which lost 9 bases and 2 bases, there was a span of 20 bases. Germline V CDR1 and CDR2: LNHDA, SQIVND (reference sequence). The CDR3 protein is CASSPTGISPYEQYF. The CDR3 DNA sequence: TGTGCCAGCTCTCCCACCGGGATCTCCCCCTACGAGCAGTACTTC.

The chain links TRBV10-1 to TRBJ2-1; unclear D gene. This CDR3 has 14 amino acids. V dropped 3 bases and J dropped 7 bases, with 13 bases sitting between them. CDR1 and CDR2 from the germline V gene are WNHNN and SYGVQD (reference sequence). The CDR3 nucleotides are TGCGCCAGCAGTGATTGGCGACTTGGGAATGAGCAGTTCTTC. It yields the protein CASSDWRLGNEQFF.

The chain couples TRBV5-5 to TRBJ2-7; D unclear. Trimming pared 1 base from V and 6 bases from J, leaving 14 bases between. The CDR3 length is 14 residues. Germline CDR1 SGHKS, CDR2 YYEKEE (reference sequence). CDR3 region: CASSLPLVSGEQYF. The CDR3 DNA reads as TGTGCCAGCAGCTTGCCACTCGTCTCTGGCGAGCAGTACTTC.